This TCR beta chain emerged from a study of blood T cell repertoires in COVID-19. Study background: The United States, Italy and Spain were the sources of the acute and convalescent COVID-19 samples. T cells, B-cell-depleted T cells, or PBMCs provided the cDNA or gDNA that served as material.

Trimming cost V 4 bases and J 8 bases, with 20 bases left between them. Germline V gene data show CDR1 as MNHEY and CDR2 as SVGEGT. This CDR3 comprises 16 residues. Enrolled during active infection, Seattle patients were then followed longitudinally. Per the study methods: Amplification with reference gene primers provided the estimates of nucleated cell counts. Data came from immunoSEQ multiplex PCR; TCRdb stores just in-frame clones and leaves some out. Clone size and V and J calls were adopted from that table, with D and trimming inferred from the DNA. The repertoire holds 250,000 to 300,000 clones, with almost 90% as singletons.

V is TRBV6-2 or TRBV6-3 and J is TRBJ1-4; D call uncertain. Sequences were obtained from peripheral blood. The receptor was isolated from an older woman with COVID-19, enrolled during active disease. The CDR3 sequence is CASSFELGQTQEKLFF. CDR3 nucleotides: TGTGCCAGCAGTTTTGAATTGGGCCAAACCCAGGAAAAACTGTTTTTT.